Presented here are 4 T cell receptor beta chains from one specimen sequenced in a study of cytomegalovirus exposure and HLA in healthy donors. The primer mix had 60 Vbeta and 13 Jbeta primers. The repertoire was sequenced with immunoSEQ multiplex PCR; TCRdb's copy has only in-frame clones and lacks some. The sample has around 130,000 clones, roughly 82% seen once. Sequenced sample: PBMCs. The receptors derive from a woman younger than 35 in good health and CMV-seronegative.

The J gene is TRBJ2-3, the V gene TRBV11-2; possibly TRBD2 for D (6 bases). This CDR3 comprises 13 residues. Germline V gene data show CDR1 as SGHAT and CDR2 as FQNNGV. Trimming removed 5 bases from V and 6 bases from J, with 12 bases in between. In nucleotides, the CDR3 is TGTGCCAGCAGCCCGGGGACTGGGGATACGCAGTATTTT. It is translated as CASSPGTGDTQYF. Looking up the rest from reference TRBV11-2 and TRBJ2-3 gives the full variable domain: EAGVAQSPRYKIIEKRQSVAFWCNPISGHATLYWYQQILGQGPKLLIQFQNNGVVDDSQLPKDRFSAERLKGVDSTLKIQPAKLEDSAVYLCASSPGTGDTQYFGPGTRLTVL.

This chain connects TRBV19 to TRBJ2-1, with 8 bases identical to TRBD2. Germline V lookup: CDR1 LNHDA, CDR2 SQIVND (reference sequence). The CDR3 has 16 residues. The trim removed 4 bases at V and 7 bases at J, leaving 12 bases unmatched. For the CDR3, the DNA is TGTGCCAGTAGTACCCCCCGGGCGGGGGGTGGAAATGAGCAGTTCTTC. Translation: CASSTPRAGGGNEQFF.

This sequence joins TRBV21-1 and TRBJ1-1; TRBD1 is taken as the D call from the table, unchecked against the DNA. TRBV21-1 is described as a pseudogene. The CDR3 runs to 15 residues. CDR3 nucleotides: TGTGCCAGCAGCAGCCTATTACAGGGTCACACTGAAGCTTTCTTT. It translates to CASSSLLQGHTEAFF.

The CDR3 DNA reads TGTGCCAGCAGCTTAGAGGGGTCCGGGAATGAGCAGTTCTTC. It is translated as CASSLEGSGNEQFF. The chain couples TRBV7-7 to TRBJ2-1, with D perhaps TRBD1 (5 bases). This CDR3 has 14 amino acids. Germline lookup yields CDR1 SSHAT and CDR2 FNYEAQ (reference sequence). V lost 1 base, J lost 7 bases, and 11 bases lay in between.